This section outlines one TCR beta chain sequence together with its context. Its target is not known. The data derive from a study of vaccination and CD4 T cells after COVID-19. Oncomine TCR Beta short-read sequencing was applied to DNA from cultured CD4+ T cells. From the PCR reads, TCRdb called clonotypes with MiXCR, one entry per CDR3 protein. The sample carries roughly 680 distinct CDR3 sequences, roughly 14% recorded once. Treatment described: 10-day PBMC culture with coronavirus spike peptide pools or control peptides (ViraFEST assay). Prior to the COVID-19 pandemic (2011-2018), the unexposed donor's CD4+ T cells were collected. V was trimmed by 2 bases and J by 7 bases, leaving 8 bases between them. This CDR3 has 12 amino acids. Germline values: CDR1 SEHNR, CDR2 FQNEAQ (reference sequence).

Sequencing was done on a sample of CD4+ T cells from blood, cultured in vitro. The clonotype originates from a human donor in good health. The J gene is TRBJ1-1, the V gene TRBV7-9, with D unclear. This chain's CDR3 is CASSLPQLEAFF. DNA for the CDR3: TGTGCCAGCAGCTTACCCCAGCTTGAAGCTTTCTTT.